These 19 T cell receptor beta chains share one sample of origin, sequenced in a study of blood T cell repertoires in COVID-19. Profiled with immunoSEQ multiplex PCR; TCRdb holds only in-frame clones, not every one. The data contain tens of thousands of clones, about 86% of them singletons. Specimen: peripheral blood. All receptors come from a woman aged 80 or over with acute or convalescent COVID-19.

CDR3 nucleotides: TGTGCCAGCAGCCGGGACACAGGGGGCAGTCATGGCTACACCTTC. It specifies CASSRDTGGSHGYTF. This sequence joins TRBV3-1 (or the pseudogene TRBV3-2) and TRBJ1-2; 9 positions match TRBD1. The V gene's germline CDR1 is LGHDT and CDR2 YNNKEL (reference sequence). Trimming cost V 4 bases and J 6 bases; bases outside gene matches: 9. The CDR3 extends over 15 amino acids.

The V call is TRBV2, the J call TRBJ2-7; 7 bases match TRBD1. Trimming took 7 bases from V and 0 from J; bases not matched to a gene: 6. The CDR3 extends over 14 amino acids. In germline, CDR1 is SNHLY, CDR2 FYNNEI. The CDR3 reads CASKGTASSYEQYF. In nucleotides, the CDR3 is TGTGCCAGCAAGGGGACAGCGAGCTCCTACGAGCAGTACTTC.

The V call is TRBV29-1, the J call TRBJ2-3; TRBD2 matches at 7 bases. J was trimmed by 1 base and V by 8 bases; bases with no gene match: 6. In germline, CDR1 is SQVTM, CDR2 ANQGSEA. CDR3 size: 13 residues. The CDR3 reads CSTSGGGTDTQYF. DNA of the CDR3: TGCAGCACGAGTGGGGGGGGCACAGATACGCAGTATTTT.

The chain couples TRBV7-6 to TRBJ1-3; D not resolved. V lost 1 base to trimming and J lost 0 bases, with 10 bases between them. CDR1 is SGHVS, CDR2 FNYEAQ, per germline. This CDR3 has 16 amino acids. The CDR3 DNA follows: TGTGCCAGCAGCTTAGGACCGGGGTACTCTGGAAACACCATATATTTT. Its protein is CASSLGPGYSGNTIYF.

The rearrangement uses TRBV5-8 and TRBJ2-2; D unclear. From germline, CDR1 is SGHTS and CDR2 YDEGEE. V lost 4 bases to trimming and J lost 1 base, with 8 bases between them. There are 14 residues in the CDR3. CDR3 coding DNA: TGTGCCAGCAGCCCTAGACTGAACACCGGGGAGCTGTTTTTT. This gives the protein CASSPRLNTGELFF.

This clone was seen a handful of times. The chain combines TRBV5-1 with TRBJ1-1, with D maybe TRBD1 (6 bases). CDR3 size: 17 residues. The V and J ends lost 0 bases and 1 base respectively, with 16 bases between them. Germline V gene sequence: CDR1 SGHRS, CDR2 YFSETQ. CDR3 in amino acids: CASSLAFQGLGNTEAFF. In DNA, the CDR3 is TGCGCCAGCAGCTTGGCGTTTCAGGGGTTAGGGAACACTGAAGCTTTCTTT.

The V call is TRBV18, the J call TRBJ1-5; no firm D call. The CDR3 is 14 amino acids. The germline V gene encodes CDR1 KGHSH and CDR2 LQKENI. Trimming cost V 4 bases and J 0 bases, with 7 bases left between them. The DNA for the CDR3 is TGTGCCAGCTCACTACTGAATAGCAATCAGCCCCAGCATTTT. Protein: CASSLLNSNQPQHF.

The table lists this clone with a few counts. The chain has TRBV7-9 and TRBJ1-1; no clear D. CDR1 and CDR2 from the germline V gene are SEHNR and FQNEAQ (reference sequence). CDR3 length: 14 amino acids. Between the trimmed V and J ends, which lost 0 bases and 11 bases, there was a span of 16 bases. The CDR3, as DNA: TGTGCCAGCAGCTTAGCCGCCTTTGGAGGGAAGGCTTTCTTT. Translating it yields CASSLAAFGGKAFF. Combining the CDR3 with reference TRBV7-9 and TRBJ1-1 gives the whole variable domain DTGVSQNPRHKITKRGQNVTFRCDPISEHNRLYWYRQTLGQGPEFLTYFQNEAQLEKSRLLSDRFSAERPKGSFSTLEIQRTEQGDSAMYLCASSLAAFGGKAFFGQGTRLTVV.

The CDR3 region is CASRPDRDTGELFF. DNA of the CDR3: TGTGCCAGCAGACCCGACAGGGACACCGGGGAGCTGTTTTTT. This chain connects TRBV2 to TRBJ2-2; TRBD1 agrees at 7 bases. The trim removed 6 bases at V and 3 bases at J, leaving 4 bases unmatched. This CDR3 has 14 residues. CDR1 and CDR2 from the germline V gene are SNHLY and FYNNEI.

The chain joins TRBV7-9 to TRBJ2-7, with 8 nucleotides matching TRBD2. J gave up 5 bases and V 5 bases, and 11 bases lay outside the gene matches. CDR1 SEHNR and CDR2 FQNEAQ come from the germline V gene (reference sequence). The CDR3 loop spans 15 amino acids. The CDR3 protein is CASSHREGGRNEQYF. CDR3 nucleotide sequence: TGTGCCAGCAGCCATCGGGAGGGGGGTCGGAACGAGCAGTACTTC.

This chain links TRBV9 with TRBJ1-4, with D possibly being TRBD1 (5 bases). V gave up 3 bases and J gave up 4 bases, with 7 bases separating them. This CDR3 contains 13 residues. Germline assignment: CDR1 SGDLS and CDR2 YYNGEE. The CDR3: CASSAGFNEKLFF. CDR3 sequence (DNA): TGTGCCAGCAGCGCAGGGTTTAATGAAAAACTGTTTTTT.

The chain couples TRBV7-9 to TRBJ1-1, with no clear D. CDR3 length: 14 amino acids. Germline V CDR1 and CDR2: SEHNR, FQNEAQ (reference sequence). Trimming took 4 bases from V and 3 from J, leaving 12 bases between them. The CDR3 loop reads CASSSRSGDTEAFF. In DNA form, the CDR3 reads TGTGCCAGCAGCTCACGGTCCGGAGACACTGAAGCTTTCTTT.

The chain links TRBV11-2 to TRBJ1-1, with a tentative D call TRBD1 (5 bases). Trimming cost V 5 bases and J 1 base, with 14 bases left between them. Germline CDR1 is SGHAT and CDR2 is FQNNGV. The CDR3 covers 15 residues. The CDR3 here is CASSQRGGSNTEAFF. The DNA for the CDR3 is TGTGCCAGCAGCCAGCGGGGGGGATCGAACACTGAAGCTTTCTTT.

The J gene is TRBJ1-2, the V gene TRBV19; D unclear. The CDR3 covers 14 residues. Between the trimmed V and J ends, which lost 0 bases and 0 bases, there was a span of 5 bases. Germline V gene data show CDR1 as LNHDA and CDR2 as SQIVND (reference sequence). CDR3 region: CASSIDGTNYGYTF. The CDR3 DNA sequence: TGTGCCAGTAGTATAGACGGGACTAACTATGGCTACACCTTC. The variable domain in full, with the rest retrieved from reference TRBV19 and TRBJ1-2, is DGGITQSPKYLFRKEGQNVTLSCEQNLNHDAMYWYRQDPGQGLRLIYYSQIVNDFQKGDIAEGYSVSREKKESFPLTVTSAQKNPTAFYLCASSIDGTNYGYTFGSGTRLTVV.

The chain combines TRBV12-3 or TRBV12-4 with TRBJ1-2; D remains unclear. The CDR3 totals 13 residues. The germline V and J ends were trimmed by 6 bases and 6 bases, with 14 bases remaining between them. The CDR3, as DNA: TGTGCCAGCAGCTTTCGGGTCCGGGATGGCTACACCTTC. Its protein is CASSFRVRDGYTF.

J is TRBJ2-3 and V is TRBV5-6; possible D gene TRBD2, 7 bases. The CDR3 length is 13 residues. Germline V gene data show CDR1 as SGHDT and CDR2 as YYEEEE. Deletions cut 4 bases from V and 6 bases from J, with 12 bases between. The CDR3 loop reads CASSMGGPDTQYF. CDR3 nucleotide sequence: TGTGCCAGCAGCATGGGGGGGCCGGATACGCAGTATTTT.

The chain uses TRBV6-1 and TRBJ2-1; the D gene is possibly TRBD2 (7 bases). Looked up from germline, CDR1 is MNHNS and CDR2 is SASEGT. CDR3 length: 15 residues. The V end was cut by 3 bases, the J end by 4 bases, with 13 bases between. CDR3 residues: CASSEGGGHYNEQFF. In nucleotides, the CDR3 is TGTGCCAGCAGTGAGGGGGGGGGCCATTACAATGAGCAGTTCTTC.

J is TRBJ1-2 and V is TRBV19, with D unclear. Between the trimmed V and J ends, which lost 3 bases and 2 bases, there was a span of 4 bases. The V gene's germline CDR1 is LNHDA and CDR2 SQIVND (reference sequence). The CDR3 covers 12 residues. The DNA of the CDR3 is TGTGCCAGTAGTATGGAGAACTATGGCTACACCTTC. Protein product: CASSMENYGYTF. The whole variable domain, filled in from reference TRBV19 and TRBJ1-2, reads DGGITQSPKYLFRKEGQNVTLSCEQNLNHDAMYWYRQDPGQGLRLIYYSQIVNDFQKGDIAEGYSVSREKKESFPLTVTSAQKNPTAFYLCASSMENYGYTFGSGTRLTVV.

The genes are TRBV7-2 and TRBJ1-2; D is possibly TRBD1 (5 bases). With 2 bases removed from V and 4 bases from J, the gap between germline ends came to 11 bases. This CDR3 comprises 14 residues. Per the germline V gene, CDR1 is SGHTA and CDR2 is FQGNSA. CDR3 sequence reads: CASSLQRGGYGYTF. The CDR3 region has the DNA TGTGCCAGCAGCTTACAGCGGGGGGGCTATGGCTACACCTTC.